The TCR beta chain described here comes from a study of blood T cell repertoires in COVID-19. Study-level information: From the United States, Italy and Spain came samples of acute and convalescent COVID-19.

Only in-frame clones appear in the TCRdb table, and some are missing; sequencing was by immunoSEQ multiplex PCR. In the table there are 350,000 to 400,000 clones, around 87% of which are singletons. This CDR3 spans 14 amino acids. Trimming at V came to 3 bases and at J to 6 bases, leaving 8 bases not matched to a gene. Germline V gene sequence: CDR1 KGHSH, CDR2 LQKENI. V and J are TRBV18 and TRBJ2-7, with 7 bases fitting TRBD2. The source material was PBMCs or T cells enriched from blood (not recorded which). This receptor was identified in a man aged 35 to 55 in a cohort exposed to, infected with or recovered from COVID-19 (not recorded which). The CDR3 loop is CASSPRGEGSEQYF. The DNA for the CDR3 is TGTGCCAGCTCACCTCGGGGGGAGGGCAGCGAGCAGTACTTC.